The T cell receptor beta chain described here comes from a study of control samples from healthy donors and cancer patients. Repertoires were generated with immunoSEQ multiplex PCR, while TCRdb's copy carries only in-frame clones and drops some. The sample includes over 100,000 clones, roughly nine tenths of them seen just once. V was shortened by 2 bases and J by 5 bases, with 13 bases between the two germline ends. Germline values: CDR1 SGHNT, CDR2 YYREEE (reference sequence). CDR3 size: 14 residues. The TCR was taken from a human donor in good health. The donor label of this sample is uncertain. The V call is TRBV5-4, the J call TRBJ1-2; D is unresolved. The sequencing sample was made of blood. The chain's CDR3 is CASSLLGSLYGYTF. In DNA, the CDR3 is TGTGCCAGCAGCTTATTGGGTTCCCTTTATGGCTACACCTTC.